The rows below give T cell receptor beta chains drawn from one sample of a study of T cell changes during pregnancy in multiple sclerosis. Sequencing was performed with immunoSEQ multiplex PCR; in TCRdb, only in-frame clones are kept and a portion is missing. The repertoire includes about 73,000 clones, 85% to 95% of them detected once, and less than 3% sits in the top ten. Sequencing used peripheral blood, obtained in the third trimester of pregnancy. These receptors were obtained from a female donor in good health, enrolled as a control in a pregnancy study. The CDR3 runs from the conserved cysteine through the conserved F or W.

V	J	length	CDR3
TRBV5-1	TRBJ2-3	13	CASAGELTDTQYF
TRBV5-1	TRBJ1-2	13	CASSLQGDYGYTF
TRBV7-6	TRBJ1-5	14	CASSLGQGSQPQHF
TRBV27	TRBJ1-6	15	CASSVTQGVGSPLHF
TRBV7-8	TRBJ2-7	16	CASSLPGTRPSYEQYF
TRBV5-1	TRBJ2-3	16	CASSLAGQSLGDTQYF
TRBV6-5	TRBJ2-2	14	CASRWGSRTGELFF
TRBV11-2	TRBJ2-3	16	CASSPERGAAGDTQYF
TRBV5-5	TRBJ1-4	14	CASSFRQSNEKLFF
TRBV5-1	TRBJ1-3	14	CASSLAGWGNTIYF
TRBV4-1	TRBJ2-7	13	CASGTGGSYEQYF
TRBV4-1	TRBJ2-5	13	CASSQVNTETQYF
TRBV5-1	TRBJ1-1	16	CASSFRDRDLNTEAFF
TRBV5-6	TRBJ2-5	13	CASSLPGRETQYF
TRBV7-2	TRBJ1-2	14	CASSLSQGNYGYTF
TRBV28	TRBJ1-5	12	CASSQQGQPQHF
TRBV6-1	TRBJ2-5	15	CASSEVAGGPGTQYF
TRBV28	TRBJ1-1	18	CASSLPDTTGWVGTEAFF
TRBV7-2	TRBJ2-1	16	CASSSHRDRVVNEQFF
TRBV5-1	TRBJ1-5	13	CASSLGGWQPQHF